These 15 T cell receptor beta chains originate from one sample sequenced in a study of healthy donors' naive CD4 and CD8 T cells (dated by TCRdb to the mid-2010s). Sequencing instrument: 454 GS FLX Titanium. A previously published linear amplification protocol was used to construct TCR libraries from around 0.45 ug of total RNA. TCRdb trimmed the raw reads at Q25, called clones with MiXCR and kept productive beta chains. All rows with the same CDR3 protein become a single entry with the most common DNA and genes. This sample lists 200,000 or so distinct CDR3 sequences; under 85% were detected once. The ten largest clones take up roughly 2.4% of the sample. Sequencing was performed on naive CD4+ and CD8+ T cells sorted from blood, pooled from several donors. The sample's cell subset or site label, in plain terms: FACS-sorted naive CD4+ (CD45RO-CD45RA+) and naive CD8+ (CD45RA+CD27bright) T cells. These receptors came from a pool of human donors in good health; the sample pools cells from several healthy donors.

This clonotype was detected only a few times. The chain links TRBV29-1 to TRBJ1-1; TRBD1 aligns across 9 bases. CDR1 is SQVTM and CDR2 is ANQGSEA in the germline V gene. The V gene end was trimmed by 6 bases and the J gene end by 5 bases; junction bases not matched to a gene: 7. This CDR3 has 13 amino acids. CDR3 nucleotide sequence: TGCAGCGTGGGACAGGGAGGAGGGACTGAAGCTTTCTTT. Translating gives CSVGQGGGTEAFF.

V and J are TRBV5-1 and TRBJ2-7, with D hard to call. Germline CDR1 SGHRS, CDR2 YFSETQ. Trimming took off 4 bases at V and 6 bases at J, with 17 bases between the two ends. The CDR3 has 14 amino acids. CDR3 region: CASSPLPPGGEQYF. CDR3 bases: TGCGCCAGCAGCCCCCTCCCGCCGGGCGGCGAGCAGTACTTC.

This sequence joins TRBV5-5 and TRBJ2-7; possible D gene TRBD2, 5 bases. Per the germline V gene, CDR1 is SGHKS and CDR2 is YYEKEE (reference sequence). This CDR3 is 14 amino acids long. Trimming stripped 2 bases from V and 3 bases from J, with 12 bases between. CDR3 sequence reads: CASSFGSGNYEQYF. CDR3 in DNA: TGTGCCAGCAGCTTCGGGTCGGGGAACTACGAGCAGTACTTC.

V and J are TRBV6-6 and TRBJ1-1; 11 bases map to TRBD1. J was trimmed by 1 base and V by 6 bases; bases with no gene match: 13. The CDR3 length is 18 residues. Germline V gene lookup returns CDR1 MNHNY and CDR2 SVGAGI (reference sequence). The CDR3 nucleotides read TGTGCCAGCAGCCGGACAGGGGGCGAATTGTTACGGAACACTGAAGCTTTCTTT. It encodes CASSRTGGELLRNTEAFF.

DNA for the CDR3: TGCAGTCGCGGGGTCCAGCCCCAGCATTTT. As protein: CSRGVQPQHF. The chain is built from TRBV20-1 and TRBJ1-5; D is ambiguous. Germline values: CDR1 DFQATT, CDR2 SNEGSKA (reference sequence). The CDR3 runs 10 residues. V lost 8 bases to trimming and J lost 7 bases, with 9 bases between them.

This chain joins TRBV5-1 and TRBJ2-7; 9 nucleotides align to TRBD2. The V gene end was trimmed by 0 bases and the J gene end by 4 bases; junction bases not matched to a gene: 5. This CDR3 contains 15 residues. Germline V gives CDR1 SGHRS, CDR2 YFSETQ. CDR3 sequence reads: CASSLVRLAGYEQYF. In DNA form, the CDR3 reads TGCGCCAGCAGCTTGGTTCGGCTAGCGGGGTACGAGCAGTACTTC.

This clonotype was detected only a few times. The genes are TRBV12-3 or TRBV12-4 and TRBJ1-5; 9 positions agree with TRBD1. This CDR3 region has 14 residues. V dropped 5 bases and J dropped 5; count of bases not matched to a gene: 4. The CDR3 here is CASSPTGGHQPQHF. Written as DNA, the CDR3 is TGTGCCAGCAGTCCTACAGGGGGCCATCAGCCCCAGCATTTT.

This chain connects TRBV6-5 to TRBJ2-5; 7 nucleotides match TRBD1. TRBJ2-1 explains the end of the DNA better; the J call may be wrong. Germline V gene data show CDR1 as MNHEY and CDR2 as SVGAGI. This CDR3 comprises 15 residues. For the CDR3, the DNA is TGTGCCAGCAGTTACGCCGGGACAGCTGACAATGAGCAGTTCTTC. Protein: CASSYAGTADNEQFF.

The chain carries TRBV30 and TRBJ1-1; D perhaps matches TRBD1 (6 bases). The V and J ends lost 0 bases and 9 bases respectively, with 17 bases between them. Germline V gene lookup returns CDR1 GTSNPN and CDR2 SVGIG (reference sequence). This CDR3 is 14 amino acids long. The CDR3 DNA is TGTGCCTGGAGTGTACAGGGCCTCCCGGCCCAAGCTTTCTTT. Encoded protein: CAWSVQGLPAQAFF.

The gene calls are TRBV27 and TRBJ1-2; perhaps TRBD1 as D (5 bases). The CDR3 is 13 residues long. CDR1 and CDR2 (germline): MNHEY, SMNVEV (reference sequence). V was clipped by 0 bases and J by 8 bases, with 10 bases between them. The CDR3 is CASSLSAGSGYTF. CDR3 sequence (DNA): TGTGCCAGCAGTTTATCGGCAGGGAGCGGCTACACCTTC.

The chain combines TRBV15 with TRBJ2-1, with D hard to call. The V end was cut by 3 bases, the J end by 0 bases, with 6 bases between. This CDR3 spans 14 amino acids. CDR1 LNHNV and CDR2 YYDKDF come from the germline V gene (reference sequence). CDR3 in amino acids: CATSRVGSYNEQFF. The CDR3, as DNA: TGTGCCACCAGCAGGGTTGGCTCCTACAATGAGCAGTTCTTC.

The V and J genes are TRBV19 and TRBJ1-5; D unclear. V lost 0 bases and J 2 bases, leaving 17 bases between the germline ends. From germline, CDR1 is LNHDA and CDR2 SQIVND (reference sequence). The CDR3 is 18 amino acids. The CDR3 DNA is TGTGCCAGTAGTATAGATCGGGGAGGACGGCGGGGCAATCAGCCCCAGCATTTT. Its translation: CASSIDRGGRRGNQPQHF.

As for this clonotype: A read error may account for a junction end that differs from germline. V and J are TRBV19 and TRBJ1-2; TRBD1 matches 7 bases. There are 17 residues in the CDR3. Germline CDR1 is LNHDA and CDR2 is SQIVND (reference sequence). CDR3 sequence: CASSTAEGRQGGYSYTF. The CDR3 region has the DNA TGTGCCAGTAGCACCGCCGAAGGCCGACAGGGAGGCTATAGCTACACCTTC.

The chain is built from TRBV27 and TRBJ1-1, with D maybe TRBD1 (5 bases). CDR1 is MNHEY, CDR2 SMNVEV, per germline (reference sequence). The V and J ends lost 4 bases and 5 bases respectively, with 17 bases between them. This CDR3 has 15 residues. CDR3 sequence: CASSSAGAGETEAFF. The CDR3 region has the DNA TGTGCCAGCAGTTCCGCCGGGGCCGGCGAAACTGAAGCTTTCTTT.

This clonotype was recorded a few times. The chain carries TRBV6-5 and TRBJ2-7; maybe TRBD2 (5 bases). Trimming took 0 bases from V and 2 from J, leaving 8 bases between them. The CDR3 sequence is 14 residues long. CDR1 and CDR2 (germline): MNHEY, SVGAGI. CDR3 in DNA: TGTGCCAGCAGTTACTCTGAGGGCACCTACGAGCAGTACTTC. It codes for CASSYSEGTYEQYF.